These T cell receptor beta chains were read from a single sample in a study of CD8+ T cells in alopecia areata. Libraries were prepared by immunoSEQ multiplex PCR; TCRdb keeps only in-frame clonotypes and omits some of them. The sample holds about 97,000 clones, less than 50% seen once. Sequenced input: CD4+ T cells sorted from blood. Receptor source: a human donor with alopecia areata. The CDR3 runs from the conserved cysteine through the conserved F or W. The D gene is left open where the match is weak. Clone size is not always given. Where it is, it says once, few, many or a class for expanded clones.

>NA|TRBV5-1|NA|TRBJ1-5
CASSRDGNNQPQHF
TGCGCCAGCAGCCGGGACGGAAACAATCAGCCCCAGCATTTT
>TRBD1|TRBV30|NA|TRBJ1-2
CAWNFGTEGGYTF
TGTGCCTGGAACTTCGGGACAGAAGGGGGCTACACCTTC
>NA|TRBV28|few|TRBJ2-2
CASSLVNTGELFF
TGTGCCAGCAGTTTAGTGAACACCGGGGAGCTGTTTTTT
>NA|TRBV7-3|NA|TRBJ2-3
CASSYPGSTDTQYF
TGTGCCAGCAGCTACCCGGGATCTACAGATACGCAGTATTTT
>NA|TRBV28|few|TRBJ2-3
CASRGVYSPSDTQYF
TGTGCCAGCAGGGGGGTCTACAGTCCTTCAGATACGCAGTATTTT
>TRBD1|TRBV28|NA|TRBJ1-5
CASSSGGISNQPQHF
TGTGCCAGCAGCTCAGGGGGAATTAGCAATCAGCCCCAGCATTTT
>TRBD2|TRBV7-9|NA|TRBJ2-2
CASSLLAGAGELFF
TGTGCCAGCAGCTTACTAGCGGGGGCCGGGGAGCTGTTTTTT
>NA|TRBV7-8|NA|TRBJ2-1
CASSLRGEQFF
TGTGCCAGCAGCTTACGGGGGGAGCAGTTCTTC
>NA|TRBV15|few|TRBJ2-5
CATGRRQETQYF
TGTGCCACTGGACGCCGCCAAGAGACCCAGTACTTC
>TRBD1|TRBV4-1|few|TRBJ1-5
CASSQPIPRDRGNQPQHF
TGCGCCAGCAGCCAACCAATACCCCGGGACAGGGGAAATCAGCCCCAGCATTTT
>NA|TRBV30|NA|TRBJ2-2
CAWSVYPPGYNTGELFF
TGTGCCTGGAGTGTCTATCCCCCGGGTTACAACACCGGGGAGCTGTTTTTT
>TRBD2|TRBV29-1|few|TRBJ2-1
CSVDKRTSGYNEQFF
TGCAGCGTTGATAAACGGACTAGCGGCTACAATGAGCAGTTCTTC
>NA|TRBV20-1|NA|TRBJ2-2
CSARNTGELFF
TGCAGTGCCAGAAACACCGGGGAGCTGTTTTTT
>TRBD1|TRBV10-3|NA|TRBJ1-5
CAISGGQGGSRQPQHF
TGTGCCATCAGTGGGGGACAGGGTGGTTCTCGACAGCCCCAGCATTTT
>TRBD1|TRBV28|few|TRBJ2-5
CASSLSVITGALSKTQYF
TGTGCCAGCAGTTTAAGTGTAATCACAGGGGCGCTCAGTAAGACCCAGTACTTC
>TRBD1|TRBV30|NA|TRBJ1-5
CAWSIDRANQPQHF
TGTGCCTGGAGTATTGACAGGGCTAATCAGCCCCAGCATTTT
>NA|TRBV4-2|few|TRBJ2-3
CASRPPNTDTQYF
TGTGCCAGCAGGCCCCCCAACACAGATACGCAGTATTTT